This T cell receptor (beta chain) stems from a study of memory CD4+ T cells and cytomegalovirus serostatus. Across the study: Of the healthy Belgian adults, 9 were CMV seropositive and 24 seronegative. Whole-study findings and limits: The CMV-associated TCR signature appears largely within the CD4+ memory repertoire.

Using immunoSEQ multiplex PCR, the repertoire was profiled, and TCRdb retains in-frame clones only, with some absent. The table records over 40,000 clones, over 70% of them present only once. Concerning this clone: The antigen remains undetermined.

The V gene lost 4 bases and the J gene lost 3 bases, with 11 bases spanning the gap. Germline CDR1 SGHRS, CDR2 YFSETQ. This CDR3 is built from 13 residues. Single viable CD3+CD4+CD8-CD45RO+ cells were sorted as the memory CD4+ T cells. Serum IgG to CMV pp150, pp28, p38 and p52 defined serostatus. After thawing, CD4+ T cells were positively selected. This TCR was sampled from an adult in good health and CMV-seronegative. The specimen sequenced was memory CD4+ T cells from blood. This sequence joins TRBV5-1 and TRBJ2-7, with D possibly TRBD1 on 6 matching bases. CDR3 DNA sequence: TGCGCCAGCAGCAATACAGGGAGCTACGAGCAGTACTTC. Translating gives CASSNTGSYEQYF. Supplemented by reference TRBV5-1 and TRBJ2-7, the full variable domain reads KAGVTQTPRYLIKTRGQQVTLSCSPISGHRSVSWYQQTPGQGLQFLFEYFSETQRNKGNFPGRFSGRQFSNSRSEMNVSTLELGDSALYLCASSNTGSYEQYFGPGTRLTVT.